The 9 T cell receptor beta chains in this list originate from one sample, sequenced in a study of response to subunit inactivated influenza vaccine. MiXCR, run by TCRdb on the RT-PCR reads, gives a single entry per CDR3 protein. The data contain approximately 500,000 distinct CDR3 sequences, roughly 13% of them singletons. This specimen was PBMCs from blood, taken roughly 48 days after vaccination. These receptors were collected from a middle-aged man who received an inactivated influenza vaccine.

The chain has TRBV4-1 and TRBJ1-2; 9 bases fit TRBD1. Germline V gives CDR1 MGHRA, CDR2 YSYEKL. This CDR3 is built from 16 residues. The V gene end was trimmed by 1 base and the J gene end by 8 bases; junction bases not matched to a gene: 11. The CDR3 region is CASSQVEGQGVRGYTF. The CDR3 nucleotides read TGCGCCAGCAGCCAAGTTGAGGGACAGGGTGTTCGGGGCTACACCTTC.

This clonotype came up a few times. J is TRBJ2-6 and V is TRBV12-3 or TRBV12-4; 7 nucleotides match TRBD2. The CDR3 is 16 amino acids. The CDR3 sequence: CVSGGGVSSGANVLTF. CDR3 DNA sequence: TGTGTCTCCGGGGGAGGGGTAAGCTCTGGGGCCAACGTCCTGACTTTC.

This clonotype has only a few counts. J is TRBJ2-5 and V is TRBV4-3; the D gene is possibly TRBD1 (6 bases). The CDR3 runs to 14 residues. V lost 1 base, J lost 4 bases, and 10 bases lay in between. CDR1 LGHNA and CDR2 YSLEER come from the germline V gene. This CDR3 reads CASSQGGGGETQYF. In DNA form, the CDR3 reads TGCGCCAGCAGCCAAGGAGGGGGTGGAGAGACCCAGTACTTC.

The V and J genes are TRBV4-3 and TRBJ2-3; D is unclear. CDR1 is LGHNA, CDR2 YSLEER, per germline. The CDR3 covers 14 residues. Trimming took off 0 bases at V and 5 bases at J, with 9 bases between the two ends. CDR3 protein: CASSQEVVRDTQYF. In DNA form, the CDR3 reads TGCGCCAGCAGCCAAGAGGTCGTAAGAGATACGCAGTATTTT.

The chain has TRBV7-9 and TRBJ2-4; D is ambiguous. The V end lost 5 bases, the J end lost 7 bases, and 12 bases lay between the germline ends. Looked up from germline, CDR1 is SEHNR and CDR2 is FQNEAQ (reference sequence). This CDR3 contains 13 residues. As DNA, the CDR3 is TGTGCCAGCAGCCCCCTGGAAAGGAACATTCAGTACTTC. Its translation is CASSPLERNIQYF.

A few counts support this clonotype. V is TRBV29-1 and J is TRBJ2-7; the D gene is possibly TRBD2 (6 bases). CDR3 size: 13 residues. The ends were cut back, 4 bases at V and 2 bases at J, with 12 bases in the middle. Germline V gene data show CDR1 as SQVTM and CDR2 as ANQGSEA. The CDR3 bases are TGCAGCGTTGCGTATAGCGGACCCTACGAGCAGTACTTC. Translation: CSVAYSGPYEQYF.

This chain links TRBV12-3 or TRBV12-4 with TRBJ2-1; the match to TRBD2 covers 13 bases. V lost 4 bases and J lost 0; bases outside the gene matches: 3. The CDR3 totals 17 residues. CDR3 coding DNA: TGTGCCAGCAGTTCCGGACTAGCGGGAGCCTCCTACAATGAGCAGTTCTTC. Protein sequence: CASSSGLAGASYNEQFF.

The chain has TRBV6-2 or TRBV6-3 and TRBJ2-1; 14 bases line up with TRBD2. The J segment lost 3 bases and the V segment lost 7 bases, leaving 17 bases of the junction unmatched. Germline V gene sequence: CDR1 MNHEY, CDR2 SVGEGT. The CDR3 covers 20 residues. The CDR3 is CASKGGQTSGRAVDYNEQFF. CDR3 coding DNA: TGTGCCAGCAAAGGAGGCCAGACTAGCGGGAGGGCCGTGGACTACAATGAGCAGTTCTTC.

This clonotype occurred many times. V usage is TRBV4-2 and J usage is TRBJ1-2; TRBD1 matches 9 bases. Germline V gives CDR1 LGHNA, CDR2 YNFKEQ. The ends lost 1 base at V and 8 bases at J; junction bases unmatched: 8. CDR3 length equals 15 residues. The CDR3 coding sequence is TGTGCCAGCAGCCAAGCCCGAACAGGGGGCATCGGCTACACCTTC. Its protein is CASSQARTGGIGYTF.